This T cell receptor (beta chain) was found in a study of CD8+CD57+ T cells in acquired aplastic anemia (dated 2018 in TCRdb). A note on the overall study: On average, sorted CD4+ and CD8+ cells yielded around 3.5 ug of extracted DNA, with a range of 0.2 to 27.4 ug. CD8+CD57+ expansion was defined as a frequency above the mean frequency observed in healthy subjects. Broad study findings and their caveats: Twenty-nine CD8+ CDR3 sequences were found in both patients and controls but appeared to be highly expressed in patients and within the immunodominant clones of the patients. CD8+ Simpson's diversity did not differ significantly between patients and healthy controls (P=0.060).

Genomic DNA served as template for TCR beta VDJ combination and CDR3 sequence profiling. An Illumina HiSeq 2000 was the platform used for TCR repertoire sequencing. On the authors' methods: Repertoire assessment relied on Simpson's diversity index, CDR3 size and DJ length profiles, and TRBV/TRBJ rearrangement plots. The immunodominant clone was defined as the most abundant DNA sequence in deep sequencing data. CDR3 amino acid sequences were screened for sharing across subjects and were compared with published repertoires and the VDJdb database. TCRdb reprocessed the public reads (quality trimming at Q25 with fastp, clone calling with MiXCR) and kept in-frame beta chains. Every CDR3 protein is listed once, alongside the most common genes and DNA of its rows. TCRdb's processing, not the authors', yielded these V and J calls. Within this sample are 450,000 to 600,000 distinct CDR3 sequences, with around a third of them counted one time only. Around 0.82% of the sample rests with the top ten.

From the cysteine through the phenylalanine, the CDR3 covers 12 amino acids. The read is trimmed to its CDR3 DNA, 36 bases read in frame from base 1. At the junction V is shortened by 8 bases and J by 4 bases, with 14 bases in between. As encoded in the germline V gene, CDR1 is SQVTM while CDR2 is ANQGSEA. Concerning this clonotype: The antigen it recognizes is unknown. The input lacks base qualities; no much larger clone sits a single base away.

The patients picked for sequencing were ones in whom flow cytometry had shown an expansion of CD8+CD57+ cells. All patients had severe acquired aplastic anemia diagnosed by International Study of Aplastic Anemia and Agranulocytosis and Camitta criteria. At the time blood was sampled, none of the patients had received any therapy. The study deep-sequenced TCR repertoires of sorted CD4+ and CD8+ blood T cells from severe aplastic anemia patients and healthy subjects. Patients were enrolled in the USA under clinicaltrials.gov protocols 00001620, 01623167, 00001397, 00071045, 00081523 and 00961064. Ficoll-Paque density gradient centrifugation was used to isolate peripheral blood mononuclear cells. Before DNA extraction, CD4+ and CD8+ T cells were sorted with FACS or magnetic beads.

The chain was built from TRBV29-1 and TRBJ1-1; the D gene identity is not certain. The sequence derives from a human donor with aplastic anemia. The sequenced material came from sorted CD4+, CD8+, or CD8+CD57+ T cells (not recorded which) from PBMCs. The DNA is TGCAGCATCAAAGAGGACCGCACTGAAGCTTTCTTT. It translates to CSIKEDRTEAFF. With all but the CDR3 taken from the reference TRBV29-1 and TRBJ1-1 genes, the full variable domain is: SAVISQKPSRDICQRGTSLTIQCQVDSQVTMMFWYRQQPGQSLTLIATANQGSEATYESGFVIDKFPISRPNLTFSTLTVSNMSPEDSSIYLCSIKEDRTEAFFGQGTRLTVV.